This T cell receptor beta chain was found in a study of blood T cell repertoires in COVID-19. Study at large: The United States, Italy and Spain were the sources of the acute and convalescent COVID-19 samples. In each case, the material was cDNA or gDNA derived from T cells, B-cell-depleted T cells, or PBMCs.

As handled by the study authors: Amplification of reference gene primers was used by the study to estimate nucleated cell counts. The repertoire was sequenced with immunoSEQ multiplex PCR; TCRdb's copy has only in-frame clones and lacks some. That table supplies the V and J calls and clone size; D and trimming were determined from the DNA. The profile shows over 250,000 clones, around 90% of them singletons. The V end lost 3 bases, the J end lost 6 bases, and 8 bases lay between the germline ends. The germline V gene encodes CDR1 MGHRA and CDR2 YSYEKL. The CDR3 consists of 13 residues. The clonotype originates from a man in his forties or fifties with acute or convalescent COVID-19. The sample comprised peripheral blood. J is TRBJ1-4 and V is TRBV4-1, with D possibly TRBD1 on 6 matching bases. This chain's CDR3 is CASSQGAHEKLFF. The CDR3, as DNA: TGCGCCAGCAGCCAGGGGGCCCATGAAAAACTGTTTTTT.